The T cell receptor beta chain described here comes from a study of cytomegalovirus exposure and HLA in healthy donors. General study findings and limits: Rarity characterized most TCR sequences, yet some public TCRs appeared in many donors.

The PCR ran on 60 Vbeta and 13 Jbeta primers. Per the original data handling: The authors later counted 70 million to 80 million unique TCR beta chains, 9.5 million to 13 million of them shared. The assay was immunoSEQ multiplex PCR, and TCRdb's table has in-frame clones only and misses some. D and trimming come from the DNA, and the V and J calls and clone size come from that table. Here the sample spans 100,000 to 150,000 clones, less than 80% being singletons. On this clone itself: The target antigen is unknown.

The CDR3 spans 14 residues. The trim removed 4 bases at V and 5 bases at J, leaving 6 bases unmatched. The V gene's germline CDR1 is SEHNR and CDR2 FQNEAQ (reference sequence). The genes are TRBV7-9 and TRBJ1-1; 8 bases align to TRBD1. The specimen was PBMCs. This clonotype was obtained from a man under 40 in good health and CMV-seronegative. DNA for the CDR3: TGTGCCAGCAGCTCCGGCAGGGGGCATACTGAAGCTTTCTTT. Translating it yields CASSSGRGHTEAFF.